This T cell receptor (beta chain) came from a study of beta chain features in type 1 diabetes (dated by TCRdb to 2016 to 2019). Broadly, across the study: Patients and healthy donors did not differ in mean age, gender distribution, total cell number or subset yield. The study compared TCRB repertoires of sorted circulating CD4+ T cell subsets between recently diagnosed type 1 diabetes patients and matched healthy donors. Naive and central memory subsets were obtained from all 30 or so donors, but regulatory and stem cell-like memory subsets were isolated from only 8 patients and 8 healthy donors. A total of 85 million to 140 million sorted cells were examined across all samples, and a strong correlation was observed between cell number per subset and RNA yield.

Study-level results and caveats: At VDJ recombination sites, type 1 diabetes patients had fewer insertions and more deleted nucleotides, which implies abnormalities in thymic rearrangement. A moderate but significant shortening of TCRB CDR3 length was observed in type 1 diabetes patients in all four CD4+ subsets. Because cDNA rather than genomic DNA was sequenced, highly expressing activated cells could have been over-represented, although no difference in activation and CD3 levels was found between groups. Shorter templates might have been favored by PCR, but patient and control samples were amplified and corrected together, so both groups would have been affected equally by any skew. Because the HLA sub-analyses included only small numbers of individuals, any influence of HLA type on TCRB rearrangement was left unresolved. Naive, central memory and regulatory TCRB repertoires appeared more similar among patients than among healthy donors.

For this clone: The antigen it recognizes is unknown. Within one base of it there is no much larger clone, and no base qualities were kept.

Each donor gave one peripheral blood draw, about 110 mL on average, collected into heparinised tubes. A BD FACSAria II was used to sort naive, central memory, regulatory and stem cell-like memory CD4+ T cells with a panel that included CD45RO, CCR7, CD25, CD127, CD95 and CD27. A purity above 95% was achieved for all sorted populations. PBMCs were isolated right away by Lymphoprep density gradient centrifugation and were stained directly, without culture. Samples were stained and sorted in pairs, with one healthy donor and one patient per experiment, so that batch effects were minimized. The entire isolated RNA was reverse transcribed using the High Capacity cDNA Reverse Transcription Kit, and thus expressed TCRB transcripts were sequenced. Stem cell-like memory T cell samples underwent survey-depth immunoSEQ sequencing, averaging around 1 million total reads per sample. Sorted cells were lysed in RLT buffer and RNA was extracted with DNase-treated RNeasy Micro or Mini kits, depending on cell number. To prevent cross-contamination, every cell subset was processed on its own, while patient and healthy donor samples were processed together. The immunoSEQ multiplex PCR was used to amplify TCRB sequences from cDNA, generating 87-bp fragments that spanned the CDR3 region. Amplicons were sequenced on the Illumina HiSeq platform. Concerning the study's data processing: Synthetic template baselines were used to correct PCR bias computationally, reads within Hamming distance 2 were collapsed together, and singletons that could not be merged were discarded. By aligning reads against IMGT, V, D and J genes, CDR3 length, and insertions or deletions at six rearrangement sites were assigned. Within each subset, clonotype counts were normalized to sorted cell number, after which true diversity and Gini coefficients were computed with the tcR R package. The overlap coefficient, calculated on TCRB nucleotide sequences, was used to measure repertoire sharing. TCRdb mirrors the immuneACCESS table, restricted to in-frame sequences. Some clones are absent from its copies; in checked studies, under half trace to an unresolved V gene, and the reason for the others is unknown. From that table come the V and J calls and clone size; the DNA was used to work out D and trimming. The sample table records about 47,000 clones; just under 45% of these occur just once. Roughly 0.13% of the sample goes to the ten largest clones.

CDR1 and CDR2 were assigned from the germline V gene (reference sequence) as SGHNT and YYREEE. Its CDR3 holds 18 amino acids, cysteine through phenylalanine. Here the CDR3 DNA is all that survives: 54 bases in frame from base 1. Unmatched junction bases come to 11, with V trimmed by 4 bases and J by 0 bases. The receptor comes from a man aged 30 to 45 with type 1 diabetes. This sequence uses TRBV5-4 and TRBJ1-2; 11 central nucleotides agree with TRBD1. Sequencing used stem cell memory CD4+ T cells from blood. Interpreted using the paper, the cell subset or site label stands for: stem cell-like memory CD4+ T cells. DNA sequence: TGTGCCAGCAGCGTTTTAGGGACAGGGGGGGCCACTAACTATGGCTACACCTTC. Translated, it gives CASSVLGTGGATNYGYTF.